These T cell receptor beta chains were read from a single sample in a study of beta chain features in type 1 diabetes. Clones were sequenced by immunoSEQ multiplex PCR, and TCRdb holds only the in-frame ones, with some missing. The table includes hundreds of thousands of clones, about an eighth detected once. Sequenced input: naive CD4+ T cells from blood. The receptor source for this set is a man in his late teens or twenties with type 1 diabetes. CDR3s include the opening cysteine and the closing phenylalanine or tryptophan. The order of the fields is clone size, V gene, D gene, J gene, CDR3 protein, CDR3 DNA. A D gene is named only where the DNA matches it firmly. The size entry is marked missing in some rows and otherwise reads once, few, many or a size class.

-	TRBV19	-	TRBJ1-2	CAIQTENYGYTF	TGTGCCATACAGACAGAGAACTATGGCTACACCTTC
-	TRBV14	TRBD1	TRBJ2-3	CASSQVWGQIRQYF	TGTGCCAGCAGCCAAGTATGGGGACAGATACGACAGTATTTT
many	TRBV4-3	-	TRBJ2-1	CASSQDSTVEQFF	TGCGCCAGCAGCCAAGACTCGACGGTAGAGCAGTTCTTC
few	TRBV5-4	TRBD2	TRBJ2-1	CASSLGAGGRAPSNEQFF	TGTGCCAGCAGCTTGGGTGCGGGCGGGAGGGCCCCGTCAAATGAGCAGTTCTTC
few	TRBV9	-	TRBJ1-2	CASSANYGYTF	TGTGCCAGCAGCGCCAACTATGGCTACACCTTC
once	TRBV5-1	-	TRBJ2-7	CASSSSGGLYEQYF	TGCGCCAGCAGTTCCTCGGGGGGCCTCTACGAGCAGTACTTC
-	TRBV14	TRBD1	TRBJ2-7	CASSQEQGVSYEQYF	TGTGCCAGCAGCCAAGAGCAGGGGGTGTCCTACGAGCAGTACTTC
few	TRBV11-3	TRBD2	TRBJ2-1	CASSSGLAGGPEQFF	TGTGCCAGCAGCTCGGGACTAGCGGGAGGGCCTGAGCAGTTCTTC
-	TRBV9	TRBD1	TRBJ1-5	CASSTGGQPQHF	TGTGCCAGCAGCACAGGGGGCCAGCCCCAGCATTTT
few	TRBV25-1	-	TRBJ1-2	CASSDVTQGYTF	TGTGCCAGCAGTGACGTGACCCAGGGCTACACCTTC
-	TRBV25-1	TRBD2	TRBJ2-1	CASSETSGRGGAEQFF	TGTGCCAGCAGTGAAACAAGCGGGAGGGGTGGTGCTGAGCAGTTCTTC
few	TRBV29-1	-	TRBJ2-7	CSVEDLPGGNQIF	TGCAGCGTTGAAGACCTCCCCGGAGGGAATCAAATATTC
few	TRBV25-1	-	TRBJ1-3	CASSLWWGRAGNTIYF	TGTGCCAGCAGTCTTTGGTGGGGGAGGGCTGGAAACACCATATATTTT
-	TRBV4-2	-	TRBJ2-1	CASSHNPRDTANEQFF	TGTGCCAGCAGCCACAACCCCCGGGACACCGCAAATGAGCAGTTCTTC
-	TRBV4-3	TRBD1	TRBJ2-7	CASSQGGQPYEQYF	TGCGCCAGCAGCCAAGGGGGACAGCCCTACGAGCAGTACTTC
few	TRBV7-9	TRBD2	TRBJ2-1	CASSRLAGGDNEQFF	TGTGCCAGCAGCCGACTAGCGGGGGGAGACAATGAGCAGTTCTTC
few	TRBV25-1	-	TRBJ1-1	CASSARFAGRTEAFF	TGTGCCAGCAGTGCCCGGTTTGCGGGACGAACTGAAGCTTTCTTT
few	TRBV5-1	TRBD1	TRBJ2-6	CASTPGQGAAGANVLTF	TGCGCCAGCACTCCGGGACAGGGGGCTGCTGGGGCCAACGTCCTGACTTTC
-	TRBV29-1	-	TRBJ2-3	CSVEVLGDGTDTQYF	TGCAGCGTTGAAGTTCTTGGGGATGGGACAGATACGCAGTATTTT
few	TRBV19	-	TRBJ2-4	CASTKRALAKNIQYF	TGTGCCAGTACTAAGCGGGCCCTAGCCAAAAACATTCAGTACTTC
-	TRBV7-8	-	TRBJ1-2	CASTTSTLDYGYTF	TGTGCCAGCACCACATCGACCTTAGACTATGGCTACACCTTC
-	TRBV5-1	-	TRBJ2-5	CASSGQLASAQETQYF	TGCGCCAGCAGCGGACAGTTAGCCTCGGCCCAAGAGACCCAGTACTTC
few	TRBV12-2	-	TRBJ2-3	CASRLAHRQGRTTQYF	TGTGCAAGTCGCTTAGCCCACCGCCAGGGGAGGACTACGCAGTATTTT
-	TRBV28	-	TRBJ2-5	CASSLGGRGRTSPETQYF	TGTGCCAGCAGTTTAGGGGGCAGGGGCCGTACCTCCCCAGAGACCCAGTACTTC
few	TRBV6-6	TRBD1	TRBJ1-2	CASSSPPGQGTPGYTF	TGTGCCAGCAGTTCTCCCCCGGGACAGGGGACGCCTGGCTACACCTTC
-	TRBV29-1	-	TRBJ1-3	CSVVFHAGNTIYF	TGCAGCGTCGTCTTCCATGCTGGAAACACCATATATTTT
few	TRBV29-1	-	TRBJ2-7	CSVVRDFSYEQYF	TGCAGCGTCGTCCGGGACTTCTCCTACGAGCAGTACTTC
-	TRBV28	TRBD1	TRBJ1-1	CASITGQGILIGTEAFF	TGTGCCAGCATTACGGGACAGGGGATTTTAATAGGCACTGAAGCTTTCTTT
-	TRBV7-8	-	TRBJ2-1	CASSLYEELEQFF	TGTGCCAGCAGCTTGTATGAGGAACTTGAGCAGTTCTTC
-	TRBV7-9	-	TRBJ2-7	CASSLFGGLNEQYF	TGTGCCAGCAGCTTGTTTGGGGGGTTGAACGAGCAGTACTTC
few	TRBV6-6	TRBD1	TRBJ2-2	CASSPRGQGSPGELFF	TGTGCCAGCAGCCCTAGGGGACAGGGAAGCCCCGGGGAGCTGTTTTTT
-	TRBV19	TRBD1	TRBJ2-1	CAISGGDSYNEQFF	TGTGCCATCTCAGGGGGCGACTCCTACAATGAGCAGTTCTTC
few	TRBV7-2	-	TRBJ2-5	CASSLGAGAMSGETQYF	TGTGCCAGCAGCTTAGGTGCAGGAGCCATGTCAGGGGAGACCCAGTACTTC
-	TRBV27	-	TRBJ2-3	CASSLSASTDTQYF	TGTGCCAGCAGTTTAAGCGCCAGCACAGATACGCAGTATTTT
-	TRBV4-1	-	TRBJ1-5	CASSQSAGGGNQPQHF	TGCGCCAGCAGCCAATCGGCCGGAGGGGGCAATCAGCCCCAGCATTTT
-	TRBV4-3	-	TRBJ2-3	CASSPGGPSTDTQYF	TGCGCCAGCAGCCCCGGGGGGCCTAGCACAGATACGCAGTATTTT
few	TRBV30	-	TRBJ1-5	CAWSVQGRRPQHF	TGTGCCTGGAGTGTACAGGGTCGGAGACCCCAGCATTTT
few	TRBV7-2	-	TRBJ2-7	CASTRMGSYREQYF	TGTGCCAGCACCCGCATGGGCTCCTATAGGGAGCAGTACTTC
few	TRBV9	-	TRBJ1-2	CASSVDGGGGYTF	TGTGCCAGCAGCGTAGATGGGGGCGGCGGCTACACCTTC
few	TRBV5-1	TRBD2	TRBJ2-2	CASSLAEGLARGRELFF	TGCGCCAGCAGCTTGGCCGAGGGACTAGCGCGGGGGCGGGAGCTGTTTTTT
-	TRBV6-1	TRBD1	TRBJ1-5	CASSAGGGQPQHF	TGTGCCAGCAGTGCTGGAGGGGGCCAGCCCCAGCATTTT
-	TRBV5-1	-	TRBJ1-1	CASSLSVGGTEAFF	TGCGCCAGCAGCTTAAGTGTAGGGGGAACTGAAGCTTTCTTT
-	TRBV30	-	TRBJ1-4	CAWSVQSNEKLFF	TGTGCCTGGAGTGTACAGAGTAATGAAAAACTGTTTTTT
-	TRBV27	TRBD1	TRBJ2-5	CASSLKGAVETQYF	TGTGCCAGCAGTTTAAAGGGGGCCGTGGAGACCCAGTACTTC
few	TRBV30	-	TRBJ2-1	CAWSGINNEQFF	TGTGCCTGGAGTGGGATCAACAATGAGCAGTTCTTC
-	TRBV4-3	TRBD1	TRBJ1-2	CASSQEGTGGHGYTF	TGCGCCAGCAGCCAAGAGGGGACAGGGGGGCATGGCTACACCTTC
-	TRBV6-5	-	TRBJ2-7	CASSFDRRNSYEQYF	TGTGCCAGCAGCTTTGACAGGCGGAACTCCTACGAGCAGTACTTC
-	TRBV5-1	-	TRBJ1-2	CASSLEGSGGYTF	TGCGCCAGCAGCTTGGAGGGATCCGGCGGCTACACCTTC
few	TRBV7-2	TRBD1	TRBJ1-2	CASSLGTGASYGYTF	TGTGCCAGCAGCTTAGGGACAGGGGCCTCGTATGGCTACACCTTC
-	TRBV11-2	TRBD1	TRBJ2-7	CASSRTGTGSWEQYF	TGTGCCAGCAGCCGAACCGGGACAGGGAGTTGGGAGCAGTACTTC
once	TRBV27	TRBD1	TRBJ1-4	CASSYVTGAGEKLFF	TGTGCCAGCAGCTACGTAACAGGGGCCGGCGAAAAACTGTTTTTT
-	TRBV6-5	TRBD2	TRBJ2-3	CASSYSGLVGADTQYF	TGTGCCAGCAGTTACTCGGGACTAGTGGGAGCAGATACGCAGTATTTT
few	TRBV19	TRBD1	TRBJ1-4	CASSADRGGEKLFF	TGTGCCAGTAGCGCGGACAGGGGAGGTGAAAAACTGTTTTTT
few	TRBV5-1	-	TRBJ2-3	CASSLGSGYSTDTQYF	TGCGCCAGCAGCTTGGGTTCCGGGTATAGCACAGATACGCAGTATTTT